Detailed here is one TCR beta chain. The antigen is not known. In germline, CDR1 is MNHEY, CDR2 SMNVEV (reference sequence). V shed 4 bases and J 0 bases; nucleotides not matched to a gene: 12. This CDR3 spans 21 amino acids. The data were obtained in a study of shared clonotypes between healthy human individuals. Notes on the study in general: Only blood samples were collected, and tissue repertoires likely differ.

Libraries were prepared by immunoSEQ multiplex PCR; TCRdb keeps only in-frame clonotypes and omits some of them. The data contain under 1,100,000 clones, 65% to 80% of them seen just once; the ten biggest clones take up approximately 1.5%. Sequenced sample: memory CD4+ T cells sorted from blood. Stated subset: CD45RA-negative fraction. The clonotype originates from a young man in good health. The chain couples TRBV27 to TRBJ2-1; 16 bases are a match to TRBD2. DNA for the CDR3: TGTGCCAGCAGTTCCCCGGGACTAGCGGGAGGGCCGGCGAGCTCCTACAATGAGCAGTTCTTC. Its protein product is CASSSPGLAGGPASSYNEQFF.